This TCR beta chain emerged from a study of long-term antiretroviral therapy in people with HIV. The immunoSEQ assay was v3.0, run at survey level. TCRdb keeps only in-frame clones here, not all; method: immunoSEQ multiplex PCR. The data show roughly 15,000 clones, 84% seen once. CDR1 and CDR2 (germline): SGHNT, YYREEE (reference sequence). This CDR3 region has 12 residues. Trimming pared 2 bases from V and 6 bases from J, leaving 8 bases between. The V and J genes are TRBV5-4 and TRBJ1-1; D may be TRBD1 (6 bases). The sample was unsorted PBMCs, taken 0.4 years after starting antiretroviral therapy. The TCR comes from a man younger than 40 with HIV. The CDR3 protein is CASSFRGAEAFF. The CDR3 DNA reads as TGTGCCAGCAGCTTTAGGGGGGCTGAAGCTTTCTTT. Using reference TRBV5-4 and TRBJ1-1 for the parts outside the CDR3, the full variable domain is ETGVTQSPTHLIKTRGQQVTLRCSSQSGHNTVSWYQQALGQGPQFIFQYYREEENGRGNFPPRFSGLQFPNYSSELNVNALELDDSALYLCASSFRGAEAFFGQGTRLTVV.